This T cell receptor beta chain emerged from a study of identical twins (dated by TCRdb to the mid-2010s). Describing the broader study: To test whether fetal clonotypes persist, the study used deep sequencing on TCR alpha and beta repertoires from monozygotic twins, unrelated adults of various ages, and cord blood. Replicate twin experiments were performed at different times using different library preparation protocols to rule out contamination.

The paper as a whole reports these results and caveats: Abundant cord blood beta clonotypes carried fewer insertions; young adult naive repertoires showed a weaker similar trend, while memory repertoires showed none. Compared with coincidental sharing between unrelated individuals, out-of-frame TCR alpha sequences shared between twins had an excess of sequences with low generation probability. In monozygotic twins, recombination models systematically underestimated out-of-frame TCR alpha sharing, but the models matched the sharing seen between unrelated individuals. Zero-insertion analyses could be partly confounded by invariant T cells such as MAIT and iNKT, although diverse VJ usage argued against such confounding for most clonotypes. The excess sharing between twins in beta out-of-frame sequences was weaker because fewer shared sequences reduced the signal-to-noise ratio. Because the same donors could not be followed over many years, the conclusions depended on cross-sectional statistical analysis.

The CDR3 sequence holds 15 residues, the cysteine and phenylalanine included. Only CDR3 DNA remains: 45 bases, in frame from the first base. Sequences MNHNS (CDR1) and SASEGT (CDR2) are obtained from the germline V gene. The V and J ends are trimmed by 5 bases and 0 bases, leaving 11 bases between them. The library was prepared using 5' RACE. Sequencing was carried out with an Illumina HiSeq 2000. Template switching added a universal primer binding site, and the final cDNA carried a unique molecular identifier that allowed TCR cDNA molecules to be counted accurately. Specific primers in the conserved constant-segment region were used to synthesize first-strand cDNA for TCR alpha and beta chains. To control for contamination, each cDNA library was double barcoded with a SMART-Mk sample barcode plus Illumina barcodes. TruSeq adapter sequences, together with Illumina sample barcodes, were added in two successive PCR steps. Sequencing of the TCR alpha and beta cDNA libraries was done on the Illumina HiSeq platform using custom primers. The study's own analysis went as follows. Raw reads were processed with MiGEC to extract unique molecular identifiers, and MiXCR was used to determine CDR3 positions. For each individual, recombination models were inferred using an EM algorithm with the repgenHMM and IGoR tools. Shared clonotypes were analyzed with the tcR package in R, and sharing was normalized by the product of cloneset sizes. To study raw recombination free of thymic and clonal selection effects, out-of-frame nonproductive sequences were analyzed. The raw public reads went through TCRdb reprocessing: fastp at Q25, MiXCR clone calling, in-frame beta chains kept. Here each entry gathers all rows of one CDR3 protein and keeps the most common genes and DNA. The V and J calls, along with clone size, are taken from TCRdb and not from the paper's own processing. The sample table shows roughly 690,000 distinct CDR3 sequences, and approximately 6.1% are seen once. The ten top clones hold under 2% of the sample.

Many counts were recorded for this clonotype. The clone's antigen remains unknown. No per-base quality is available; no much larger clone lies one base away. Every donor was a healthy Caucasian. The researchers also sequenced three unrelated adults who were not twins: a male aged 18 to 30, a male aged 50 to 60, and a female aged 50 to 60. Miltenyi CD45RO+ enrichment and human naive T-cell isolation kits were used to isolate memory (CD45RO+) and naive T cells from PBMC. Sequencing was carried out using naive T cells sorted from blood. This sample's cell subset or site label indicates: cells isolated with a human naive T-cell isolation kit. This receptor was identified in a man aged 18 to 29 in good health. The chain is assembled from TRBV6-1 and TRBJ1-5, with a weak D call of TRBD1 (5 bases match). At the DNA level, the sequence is TGTGCCAGCAGTCGGGACGGTGATAGCAATCAGCCCCAGCATTTT. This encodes CASSRDGDSNQPQHF.